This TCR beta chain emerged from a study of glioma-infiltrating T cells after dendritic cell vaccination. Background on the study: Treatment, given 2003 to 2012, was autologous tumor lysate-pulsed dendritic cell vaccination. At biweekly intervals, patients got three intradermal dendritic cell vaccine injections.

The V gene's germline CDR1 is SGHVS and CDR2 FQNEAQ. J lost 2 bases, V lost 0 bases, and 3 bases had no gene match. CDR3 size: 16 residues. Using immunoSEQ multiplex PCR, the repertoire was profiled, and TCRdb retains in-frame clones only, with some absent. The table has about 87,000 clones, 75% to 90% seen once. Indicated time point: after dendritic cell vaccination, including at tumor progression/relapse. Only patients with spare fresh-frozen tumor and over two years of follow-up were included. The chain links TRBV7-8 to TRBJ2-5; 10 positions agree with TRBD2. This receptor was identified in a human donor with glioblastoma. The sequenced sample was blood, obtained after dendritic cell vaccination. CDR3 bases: TGTGCCAGCAGCTTAGCTACTAGCGGGGATCAAGAGACCCAGTACTTC. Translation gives CASSLATSGDQETQYF. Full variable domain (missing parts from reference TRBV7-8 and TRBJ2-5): GAGVSQSPRYKVAKRGQDVALRCDPISGHVSLFWYQQALGQGPEFLTYFQNEAQLDKSGLPSDRFFAERPEGSVSTLKIQRTQQEDSAVYLCASSLATSGDQETQYFGPGTRLLVL.